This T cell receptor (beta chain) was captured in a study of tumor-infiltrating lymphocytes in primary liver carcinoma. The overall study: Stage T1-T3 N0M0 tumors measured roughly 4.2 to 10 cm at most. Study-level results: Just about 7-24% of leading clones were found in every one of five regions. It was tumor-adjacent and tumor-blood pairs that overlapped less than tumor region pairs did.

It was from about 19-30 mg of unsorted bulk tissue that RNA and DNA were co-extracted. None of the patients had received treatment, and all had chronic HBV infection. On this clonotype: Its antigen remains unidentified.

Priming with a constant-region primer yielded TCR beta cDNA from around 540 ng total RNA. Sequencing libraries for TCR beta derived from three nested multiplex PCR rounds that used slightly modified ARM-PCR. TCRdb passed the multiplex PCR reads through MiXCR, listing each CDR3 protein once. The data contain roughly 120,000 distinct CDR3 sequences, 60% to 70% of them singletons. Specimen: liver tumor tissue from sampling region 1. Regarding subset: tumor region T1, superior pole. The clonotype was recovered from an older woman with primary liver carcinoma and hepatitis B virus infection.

In nucleotides, the CDR3 is TGTGCCAGCATGACAAGAGGGTGGGACACTGAAGCTTTCTTT. This translates into CASMTRGWDTEAFF. This rearrangement joins TRBV6-5 to TRBJ1-1; D not resolved. The CDR3 is made up of 14 amino acids. Looked up from germline, CDR1 is MNHEY and CDR2 is SVGAGI. V was clipped by 7 bases and J by 3 bases, with 15 bases between them.